This passage covers 26 T cell receptor beta chains from one sample sequenced in a study of cytomegalovirus exposure and HLA in healthy donors. Primers: 60 Vbeta forward and 13 Jbeta reverse. The repertoire was sequenced with immunoSEQ multiplex PCR; TCRdb's copy has only in-frame clones and lacks some. Here the sample spans roughly 120,000 clones, approximately 80% being singletons. Sequences were obtained from PBMCs. Receptors originate from a human donor in good health.

V and J are TRBV4-1 and TRBJ2-3; TRBD1 might be the D (7 bases). V was clipped by 1 base and J by 6 bases, with 14 bases between them. Looked up from germline, CDR1 is MGHRA and CDR2 is YSYEKL. The CDR3 is 15 residues long. CDR3 sequence: CASSQVLEGADTQYF. CDR3 nucleotides: TGCGCCAGCAGCCAAGTCTTGGAGGGGGCTGATACGCAGTATTTT.

The V call is TRBV11-3, the J call TRBJ2-2; D is possibly TRBD1 (5 bases). The germline CDR1 and CDR2 sequences are SGHNT and YENEEA. Trimming pared 1 base from V and 4 bases from J, leaving 16 bases between. The CDR3 is made up of 17 amino acids. CDR3 in amino acids: CASSLAGWQGGTGELFF. In DNA, the CDR3 is TGTGCCAGCAGCTTAGCTGGTTGGCAGGGCGGCACCGGGGAGCTGTTTTTT.

The V gene is TRBV7-2, the J gene TRBJ2-7; 9 nucleotides line up with TRBD1. The CDR3 consists of 15 residues. V dropped 2 bases and J dropped 6; count of bases not matched to a gene: 8. The germline gives CDR1 SGHTA, CDR2 FQGNSA. The CDR3 protein is CASSLTGGAGFEQYF. CDR3 DNA: TGTGCCAGCAGCTTAACAGGGGGCGCTGGTTTCGAGCAGTACTTC.

The chain is built from TRBV6-5 and TRBJ1-1; no definite D call. CDR3 size: 13 residues. Germline CDR1 reads MNHEY; CDR2 reads SVGAGI. The V and J ends lost 9 bases and 1 base respectively, with 12 bases between them. CDR3 DNA: TGTGCCAGTGCTTGGAGAGGGAACACTGAAGCTTTCTTT. This codes for CASAWRGNTEAFF.

V is TRBV7-6 and J is TRBJ1-3, with 9 bases aligning to TRBD1. The CDR3 sequence is 16 residues long. V dropped 5 bases and J dropped 3; count of bases not matched to a gene: 8. The germline V gene encodes CDR1 SGHVS and CDR2 FNYEAQ. Here the CDR3 DNA reads TGTGCCAGCAGCCAGGGACAGGGTTCAGGTGGAAACACCATATATTTT. Encoded protein: CASSQGQGSGGNTIYF.

The chain carries TRBV7-2 and TRBJ1-1; 7 bases are a match to TRBD1. In germline, CDR1 is SGHTA, CDR2 FQGNSA. The junction had 16 bases not matched to a gene; V was cut back by 5 bases and J by 10 bases. This CDR3 contains 15 residues. CDR3 DNA sequence: TGTGCCAGCAGCCAAGAGGGCCGGGACAGCGGGGGAGCTTTCTTT. Encoded protein: CASSQEGRDSGGAFF.

The V call is TRBV6-6, the J call TRBJ2-2; 9 bases line up with TRBD1. The CDR3 loop spans 14 amino acids. The V and J ends lost 7 bases and 6 bases, in that order; junction bases with no gene match: 6. Germline loops: CDR1 MNHNY, CDR2 SVGAGI (reference sequence). In nucleotides, the CDR3 is TGTGCCAGCAAGAGGACAGGGGAACCCGGGGAGCTGTTTTTT. The encoded protein is CASKRTGEPGELFF.

This clone showed up just once. The genes are TRBV10-3 and TRBJ1-2; D not resolved. Deletions cut 8 bases from V and 7 bases from J, with 23 bases between. This CDR3 contains 15 residues. Germline loops: CDR1 ENHRY, CDR2 SYGVKD. This CDR3 is CAIFLPAGIDGGYTF. DNA for the CDR3: TGTGCCATCTTCTTGCCGGCGGGAATAGATGGTGGCTACACCTTC.

J is TRBJ1-2 and V is TRBV5-4; D unresolved. Germline V gene data show CDR1 as SGHNT and CDR2 as YYREEE (reference sequence). CDR3 length: 11 amino acids. CDR3 amino acids: CASADNYGYTF. The DNA of the CDR3 is TGTGCGAGCGCAGATAACTATGGCTACACCTTC.

The chain is built from TRBV5-1 and TRBJ2-3; D perhaps matches TRBD1 (6 bases). Per germline, CDR1 SGHRS and CDR2 YFSETQ. Trimming removed 0 bases from V and 4 bases from J, with 12 bases in between. This CDR3 region has 15 residues. DNA of the CDR3: TGCGCCAGCAGCTTGGGGGGGCGAATGTCAGATACGCAGTATTTT. Its translation: CASSLGGRMSDTQYF.

This chain links TRBV28 with TRBJ1-1, with a possible D match to TRBD1 (5 bases). The germline V gene encodes CDR1 MDHEN and CDR2 SYDVKM. The ends were cut back, 1 base at V and 5 bases at J, with 11 bases in the middle. This CDR3 has 14 residues. The CDR3 DNA sequence: TGTGCCAGCAGTTTATTCGGGAGGGGAACTGAAGCTTTCTTT. Encoded protein: CASSLFGRGTEAFF. The complete variable domain, with remaining parts taken from reference TRBV28 and TRBJ1-1, reads DVKVTQSSRYLVKRTGEKVFLECVQDMDHENMFWYRQDPGLGLRLIYFSYDVKMKEKGDIPEGYSVSREKKERFSLILESASTNQTSMYLCASSLFGRGTEAFFGQGTRLTVV.

This chain links TRBV9 with TRBJ2-1; 7 nucleotides match TRBD2. Per germline, CDR1 SGDLS and CDR2 YYNGEE. V lost 1 base and J lost 5; bases outside the gene matches: 0. There are 13 residues in the CDR3. CDR3 sequence: CASSVSGDNEQFF. The CDR3 bases are TGTGCCAGCAGCGTAAGCGGGGACAATGAGCAGTTCTTC.

This chain links TRBV25-1 with TRBJ1-5; 9 bases map to TRBD1. V shed 6 bases, J shed 7 bases, and the junction held 10 bases outside the gene matches. Germline CDR1 reads MGHDK; CDR2 reads SYGVNS. The CDR3 has 15 residues. The CDR3 is CASSPGQGFGQPQHF. As DNA, the CDR3 is TGTGCCAGCAGCCCCGGACAGGGGTTTGGGCAGCCCCAGCATTTT.

The chain uses TRBV9 and TRBJ2-7; TRBD1 matches 9 bases. The CDR3 extends over 19 amino acids. Germline lookup yields CDR1 SGDLS and CDR2 YYNGEE. J was trimmed by 2 bases and V by 1 base; bases with no gene match: 16. Here the CDR3 DNA reads TGTGCCAGCAGCGTATCGCCCGAGCCGGGACAGGGCTTTACCTACGAGCAGTACTTC. It yields the protein CASSVSPEPGQGFTYEQYF.

This clone was recorded only once. V is TRBV5-1 and J is TRBJ2-1, with 14 nucleotides matching TRBD2. Looked up from germline, CDR1 is SGHRS and CDR2 is YFSETQ. Unmatched junction bases numbered 9, after V lost 0 bases and J lost 4 bases. The length of the CDR3 is 19 residues. Here the CDR3 reads CASSLVAGLAGALYNEQFF. The CDR3 bases are TGCGCCAGCAGCTTGGTAGCGGGACTAGCGGGGGCTCTTTACAATGAGCAGTTCTTC.

The V and J genes are TRBV7-9 and TRBJ1-2, with 12 positions matching TRBD1. Unmatched junction bases numbered 7, after V lost 3 bases and J lost 8 bases. Germline loops: CDR1 SEHNR, CDR2 FQNEAQ (reference sequence). The CDR3 loop spans 15 amino acids. CDR3 in amino acids: CASSLMGQGARGYTF. CDR3 bases: TGTGCCAGCAGCTTGATGGGACAGGGGGCGCGGGGCTACACCTTC.

The chain recombines TRBV29-1 with TRBJ2-5, with D possibly being TRBD1 (6 bases). The germline V gene has CDR1 SQVTM and CDR2 ANQGSEA. This CDR3 region has 12 residues. V was cut by 5 bases and J by 4 bases, with 11 bases left in between. The CDR3 coding sequence is TGCAGCGTTTCGACAGGCGGAGAGACCCAGTACTTC. It encodes CSVSTGGETQYF. The full variable domain, in which reference TRBV29-1 and TRBJ2-5 provide the parts outside the CDR3, is SAVISQKPSRDICQRGTSLTIQCQVDSQVTMMFWYRQQPGQSLTLIATANQGSEATYESGFVIDKFPISRPNLTFSTLTVSNMSPEDSSIYLCSVSTGGETQYFGPGTRLLVL.

DNA of the CDR3: TGTGCCAGCAGTTTACGGAGCTCTGGAAACACCATATATTTT. This translates into CASSLRSSGNTIYF. The genes are TRBV6-5 and TRBJ1-3; D is uncertain. The ends were cut back, 4 bases at V and 0 bases at J, with 7 bases in the middle. This CDR3 region has 14 residues. Germline CDR1 and CDR2: MNHEY and SVGAGI.

This chain uses TRBV5-1 with TRBJ2-4; 9 bases agree with TRBD2. In germline, CDR1 is SGHRS, CDR2 YFSETQ. Trimming removed 6 bases from V and 5 bases from J; junction bases left unmatched: 6. This CDR3 is built from 14 residues. The DNA for the CDR3 is TGCGCCAGCAACCTTAGCGGGGGTGAAAACATTCAGTACTTC. It is translated as CASNLSGGENIQYF.

The chain joins TRBV29-1 to TRBJ2-2; D perhaps matches TRBD1 (5 bases). Trimming pared 4 bases from V and 0 bases from J, leaving 6 bases between. Germline V gene sequence: CDR1 SQVTM, CDR2 ANQGSEA. The length of the CDR3 is 13 residues. In DNA, the CDR3 is TGCAGCGTTGCGACAGCGAACACCGGGGAGCTGTTTTTT. Its protein product is CSVATANTGELFF.

The chain has TRBV19 and TRBJ1-4, with unresolved D. The CDR3 totals 17 residues. The V gene lost 3 bases and the J gene lost 0 bases, with 14 bases spanning the gap. Germline loops: CDR1 LNHDA, CDR2 SQIVND (reference sequence). The CDR3 nucleotides are TGTGCCAGTAGTATCAGTGTGGCCCCGACAACTAATGAAAAACTGTTTTTT. It codes for CASSISVAPTTNEKLFF.

This clone came up once. In DNA, the CDR3 is TGTGCCACCAGCAGAGAACTCGAAGAGACCCAGTACTTC. Its protein is CATSRELEETQYF. This chain connects TRBV15 to TRBJ2-5; D unresolved. Per germline, CDR1 LNHNV and CDR2 YYDKDF (reference sequence). The V end was cut by 0 bases, the J end by 3 bases, with 5 bases between. The CDR3 extends over 13 amino acids.

This clone has a handful of counts. V usage is TRBV7-9 and J usage is TRBJ2-5; D not certain. The germline V and J ends were trimmed by 5 bases and 5 bases, with 6 bases remaining between them. Germline assignment: CDR1 SEHNR and CDR2 FQNEAQ (reference sequence). The CDR3 sequence is 11 residues long. The CDR3 sequence is CASSLSETQYF. As DNA, the CDR3 is TGTGCCAGCAGCCTTTCGGAGACCCAGTACTTC. Supplemented by reference TRBV7-9 and TRBJ2-5, the full variable domain reads DTGVSQNPRHKITKRGQNVTFRCDPISEHNRLYWYRQTLGQGPEFLTYFQNEAQLEKSRLLSDRFSAERPKGSFSTLEIQRTEQGDSAMYLCASSLSETQYFGPGTRLLVL.

V and J are TRBV5-4 and TRBJ1-2, with 7 nucleotides matching TRBD1. V was clipped by 2 bases and J by 1 base; unmatched bases: 5. The CDR3 has 15 residues. CDR1 SGHNT and CDR2 YYREEE come from the germline V gene (reference sequence). CDR3 sequence reads: CASSLNRGINYGYTF. The CDR3 DNA follows: TGTGCCAGCAGCTTAAACAGGGGTATTAACTATGGCTACACCTTC.

The rearrangement uses TRBV7-9 and TRBJ1-1, with D perhaps TRBD1 (5 bases). The CDR3 has 13 amino acids. Looked up from germline, CDR1 is SEHNR and CDR2 is FQNEAQ (reference sequence). V gave up 8 bases and J gave up 0 bases, with 10 bases separating them. CDR3 protein: CASWGGLNTEAFF. The CDR3 nucleotides read TGTGCCAGCTGGGGGGGTTTGAACACTGAAGCTTTCTTT.

The chain joins TRBV4-1 to TRBJ1-2; tentative D call: TRBD1 (6 bases). The CDR3 totals 17 residues. Trimming removed 0 bases from V and 4 bases from J, with 18 bases in between. The germline V gene has CDR1 MGHRA and CDR2 YSYEKL. CDR3 nucleotide sequence: TGCGCCAGCAGCCAAGACTTTTTCCTGGGGGCGGTCTATGGCTACACCTTC. Translation: CASSQDFFLGAVYGYTF.